This T cell receptor (beta chain) was identified during a study of blood T cell repertoires in COVID-19. Across the study: The origin of the acute and convalescent COVID-19 samples was the United States, Italy and Spain. PBMCs, B-cell-depleted T cells, or T cells provided the cDNA or gDNA that made up the material.

Authors' methods: How many nucleated cells were present was estimated from reference gene primer amplification. Sequencing was performed with immunoSEQ multiplex PCR; in TCRdb, only in-frame clones are kept and a portion is missing. V, J and clone size are taken as reported in that table, and D and trimming were inferred from the DNA itself. The table shows approximately 140,000 clones, with 85% to 90% occurring only once. This clone was detected a few times. Followed longitudinally, the Seattle patients had been enrolled during active infection. The sequenced material came from peripheral blood. The TCR was taken from a man younger than 30 with COVID-19, enrolled during active disease.

CDR3 nucleotide sequence: TGCGCCAGCAGCTCCCGGGAAGGCTATCACACTGAAGCTTTCTTT. Protein product: CASSSREGYHTEAFF. The V call is TRBV5-1, the J call TRBJ1-1; D not resolved. The CDR3 has 15 amino acids. V gave up 3 bases and J gave up 3 bases, with 15 bases separating them. Germline V gene sequence: CDR1 SGHRS, CDR2 YFSETQ.